The present entry profiles one T cell receptor beta chain with its context. Its target is unknown. Isolated PBMCs totaled at least 6.5 million in each sample. This sample is part of a study of blood T cells in healthy people across ages. Alongside a J-beta primer mix, a sample-barcoded 5' primer served in a second PCR lasting 7 to 11 cycles. Every individual sample yielded 2.5 million or more paired-end reads (each containing CDR3). TCRdb re-analysed the 5' RACE reads in MiXCR, keeping a single row per CDR3 protein. The sample shows about 1.4 million distinct CDR3 sequences, around 55% of them seen only once. Study outcomes and limitations: CMV status of donors was not determined, possibly confounding expanded clonotype changes. Bulk PBMC profiling left naive and antigen-experienced comparisons inconclusive.

Material for sequencing was blood. The sequence derives from a man between 18 and 29 years old in good health.

The CDR3, as DNA: TGCGCCAGCAGCCAAAAGAAGGGGGTTGGCTACACCTTC. Translation: CASSQKKGVGYTF. The chain recombines TRBV4-1 with TRBJ1-2; the D gene is possibly TRBD1 (6 bases). V lost 2 bases and J lost 7, with 11 bases in between. CDR1 is MGHRA, CDR2 YSYEKL, per germline. The CDR3 covers 13 residues.